The 13 T cell receptor beta chains in this list originate from one sample, sequenced in a study of CD8 T cells in Susac syndrome. An input of about 0.5 to 1 ug of RNA was subjected to reverse transcription using random hexamers. One entry per CDR3 protein results from TCRdb running MiXCR on the immunoSEQ multiplex PCR reads. Here the sample spans some 250,000 distinct CDR3 sequences, 90% to 97% being singletons. Sequencing used CD4+ T cells from PBMCs. The receptors originated from a human donor with Susac syndrome.

This clonotype was counted a single time. This sequence joins TRBV19 and TRBJ2-6, with 9 bases matching TRBD1. Germline values: CDR1 LNHDA, CDR2 SQIVND (reference sequence). V trimming: 4 bases; J trimming: 0 bases; junction bases outside the gene matches: 4. This CDR3 contains 17 residues. The CDR3 nucleotides read TGTGCCAGTAGTAAGGGGACAGGGCCCTCTGGGGCCAACGTCCTGACTTTC. Translation gives CASSKGTGPSGANVLTF.

The CDR3 region has the DNA TGTGCCAGCAGCGCTCAGGGGGACACTGAAGCTTTCTTT. Translation gives CASSAQGDTEAFF. The chain couples TRBV7-3 to TRBJ1-1; 7 bases are a match to TRBD1. Unmatched junction bases numbered 3, after V lost 5 bases and J lost 3 bases. The germline gives CDR1 SGHTA, CDR2 FQGTGA. The CDR3 is 13 residues long.

V is TRBV6-1 and J is TRBJ2-5, with 9 bases identical to TRBD1. Germline assignment: CDR1 MNHNS and CDR2 SASEGT. V was pared by 4 bases and J by 1 base, with 10 bases of the junction left unmatched. This CDR3 has 17 amino acids. DNA of the CDR3: TGTGCCAGCAGTGGACCGAGGGACAGGGCATTCCAAGAGACCCAGTACTTC. This encodes CASSGPRDRAFQETQYF.

This rearrangement joins TRBV30 to TRBJ2-7, with D possibly being TRBD1 (6 bases). The CDR3 has 13 amino acids. CDR1 and CDR2 (germline): GTSNPN, SVGIG (reference sequence). Between the trimmed V and J ends, which lost 5 bases and 0 bases, there was a span of 11 bases. For the CDR3, the DNA is TGTGCCTGGGGTACAGGGAGCTCCTACGAGCAGTACTTC. It specifies CAWGTGSSYEQYF.

The rearrangement links TRBV15 to TRBJ2-1; the D gene is possibly TRBD1 (6 bases). Germline assignment: CDR1 LNHNV and CDR2 YYDKDF (reference sequence). The CDR3 sequence is 13 residues long. Trimming removed 8 bases from V and 4 bases from J, with 12 bases in between. The CDR3 protein is CATYTGQYNEQFF. The CDR3 DNA reads as TGTGCCACCTATACCGGACAGTACAATGAGCAGTTCTTC. The full variable domain, completed using reference TRBV15 and TRBJ2-1, is DAMVIQNPRYQVTQFGKPVTLSCSQTLNHNVMYWYQQKSSQAPKLLFHYYDKDFNNEADTPDNFQSRRPNTSFCFLDIRSPGLGDTAMYLCATYTGQYNEQFFGPGTRLTVL.

This sequence joins TRBV12-3 or TRBV12-4 and TRBJ2-2; 13 positions match TRBD2. The CDR3 covers 17 residues. Losses at the gene ends were 6 bases for V and 4 bases for J; bases not matched to a gene: 8. The CDR3 sequence: CASRPGLAGVSTGELFF. The CDR3 region has the DNA TGTGCCAGCAGACCTGGACTAGCGGGAGTGTCCACCGGGGAGCTGTTTTTT.

This chain connects TRBV20-1 to TRBJ1-1, with D hard to call. The CDR3 extends over 13 amino acids. Per germline, CDR1 DFQATT and CDR2 SNEGSKA (reference sequence). Trimming shortened V by 0 bases and J by 0 bases, and 5 bases separated the two germline ends. The CDR3 spells CSARDGLNTEAFF. CDR3 nucleotide sequence: TGCAGTGCTAGAGATGGACTGAACACTGAAGCTTTCTTT.

This sequence joins TRBV12-5 and TRBJ2-1; D is perhaps TRBD1 (6 bases). Looked up from germline, CDR1 is LGHNT and CDR2 is FRNRAP. The ends were cut back, 6 bases at V and 0 bases at J, with 15 bases in the middle. The CDR3 loop spans 16 amino acids. CDR3 amino acids: CASGFATGSSYNEQFF. CDR3 DNA sequence: TGTGCTAGTGGCTTCGCAACAGGGAGCTCCTACAATGAGCAGTTCTTC.

This clonotype appeared once. The CDR3, as DNA: TGTGCCAGCAGCTTTGACTGGATTGAGGGGGCCAACGTCCTGACTTTC. Translated, it gives CASSFDWIEGANVLTF. This chain joins TRBV7-6 and TRBJ2-6; D unclear. Per germline, CDR1 SGHVS and CDR2 FNYEAQ. The V end lost 3 bases, the J end lost 4 bases, and 13 bases lay between the germline ends. The CDR3 contains 16 residues.

The chain combines TRBV11-2 with TRBJ2-5; 15 nucleotides match TRBD2. The CDR3 consists of 19 residues. The germline gives CDR1 SGHAT, CDR2 FQNNGV. The junction had 9 bases not matched to a gene; V was cut back by 1 base and J by 3 bases. The CDR3 DNA sequence: TGTGCCAGCAGCTTAGGAAGGGTCGGACTAGCGGGAGGGGAAGAGACCCAGTACTTC. As protein: CASSLGRVGLAGGEETQYF.

The chain carries TRBV11-2 and TRBJ2-7; a possible D gene is TRBD1 (7 bases). The V gene's germline CDR1 is SGHAT and CDR2 FQNNGV. The V gene lost 6 bases and the J gene lost 3 bases, with 33 bases spanning the gap. This CDR3 contains 20 residues. CDR3 sequence reads: CASRGRRGPARQVGSYEQYF. CDR3 in DNA: TGTGCCAGCAGGGGAAGGAGGGGGCCCGCACGACAGGTCGGAAGCTACGAGCAGTACTTC.

The chain employs TRBV6-5 and TRBJ1-2; TRBD1 matches 7 bases. The CDR3 runs to 13 residues. Losses at the gene ends were 6 bases for V and 7 bases for J; bases not matched to a gene: 8. Germline V gene data show CDR1 as MNHEY and CDR2 as SVGAGI. The CDR3 nucleotides read TGTGCCAGCAGAGGGGAGGGGGCGCTTGGCTACACCTTC. Its translation: CASRGEGALGYTF.

This clonotype appeared once. This chain connects TRBV12-3 or TRBV12-4 to TRBJ2-7, with no clear D. V lost 5 bases, J lost 6 bases, and 17 bases lay in between. This CDR3 comprises 14 residues. Here the CDR3 reads CASSNSLANGEQYF. As DNA, the CDR3 is TGTGCCAGCAGTAATTCTTTGGCTAACGGCGAGCAGTACTTC.